This T cell receptor beta chain came from a study of cytomegalovirus exposure and HLA in healthy donors. On the study more broadly: The 550 to 800 first-cohort repertoires and the 130 or so validation repertoires shared the same platform, a later analysis reported.

On this clone: Antigen specificity is unknown.

Study results and limitations: A later analysis found first-cohort TCR clusters tended to co-occur in the 90 to 150 validation repertoires.

Sequenced by immunoSEQ multiplex PCR; TCRdb stores in-frame clones only, minus some. Of over 200,000 clones listed, about 90% are singletons. Sequenced: PBMCs. The sequence derives from a young woman in good health and CMV-seronegative.

CDR3 residues: CASSPEVGLAAEQFF. DNA for the CDR3: TGTGCCAGCAGCCCGGAAGTGGGGCTAGCGGCTGAGCAGTTCTTC. The chain couples TRBV7-2 to TRBJ2-1; TRBD2 matches at 7 bases. This CDR3 has 15 residues. Germline-derived CDR1 and CDR2 are SGHTA and FQGNSA. With V trimmed by 5 bases and J by 9 bases, 13 bases remained unmatched. The full variable domain, its missing parts supplied by reference TRBV7-2 and TRBJ2-1, is GAGVSQSPSNKVTEKGKDVELRCDPISGHTALYWYRQSLGQGLEFLIYFQGNSAPDKSGLPSDRFSAERTGGSVSTLTIQRTQQEDSAVYLCASSPEVGLAAEQFFGPGTRLTVL.